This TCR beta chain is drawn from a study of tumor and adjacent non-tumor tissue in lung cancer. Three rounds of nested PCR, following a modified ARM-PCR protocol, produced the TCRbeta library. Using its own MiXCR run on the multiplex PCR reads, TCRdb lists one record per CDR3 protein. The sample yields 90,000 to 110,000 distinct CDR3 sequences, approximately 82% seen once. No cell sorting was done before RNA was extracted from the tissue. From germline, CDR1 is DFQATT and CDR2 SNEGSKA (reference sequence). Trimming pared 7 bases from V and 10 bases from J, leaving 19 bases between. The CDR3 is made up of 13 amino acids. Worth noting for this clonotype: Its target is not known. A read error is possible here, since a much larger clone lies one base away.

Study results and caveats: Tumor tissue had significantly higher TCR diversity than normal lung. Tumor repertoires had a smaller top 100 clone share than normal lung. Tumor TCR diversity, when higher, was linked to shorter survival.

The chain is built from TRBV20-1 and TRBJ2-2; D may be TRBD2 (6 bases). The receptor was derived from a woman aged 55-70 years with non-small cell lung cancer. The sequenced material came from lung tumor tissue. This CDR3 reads CSERKREAEELFF. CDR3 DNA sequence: TGCAGTGAAAGGAAGAGGGAGGCCGAGGAGCTGTTTTTT.